The rows below give T cell receptor beta chains drawn from one sample of a study of shared clonotypes between healthy human individuals. Using immunoSEQ multiplex PCR, the repertoire was profiled, and TCRdb retains in-frame clones only, with some absent. The sample gives some 2,500,000 clones, about nine tenths of which show up once; roughly 0.34% is in the top ten. Sequenced input: naive CD4+ T cells from PBMCs. These receptors were obtained from a man aged 18 to 29 in good health. Some clones in this sample may be carry-over from other donors' samples. Both conserved end residues are part of each CDR3. D genes are given only for firm matches. The size of a clone is reported for some rows only, either as once, few or many, or as a class for expanded clones.

V: TRBV27; size: once; J: TRBJ2-1; D: TRBD2; CDR3: CASRPTSGSVISYNEQFF; DNA: TGTGCCAGCAGGCCGACTAGCGGGAGCGTTATTTCCTACAATGAGCAGTTCTTC
V: TRBV5-4; size: .; J: TRBJ1-1; D: .; CDR3: CASSLKPNTEAFF; DNA: TGTGCCAGCAGCTTAAAGCCGAACACTGAAGCTTTCTTT
V: TRBV6-5; size: .; J: TRBJ1-1; D: .; CDR3: CASSYALFFGEAFF; DNA: TGTGCCAGCAGTTACGCGCTTTTTTTTGGGGAAGCTTTCTTT
V: TRBV5-1; size: .; J: TRBJ2-5; D: .; CDR3: CASSFTLGQETQYF; DNA: TGCGCCAGCAGCTTCACACTAGGGCAAGAGACCCAGTACTTC
V: TRBV28; size: .; J: TRBJ2-1; D: TRBD2; CDR3: CASRRDGRMYNEQFF; DNA: TGTGCCAGCAGGAGGGACGGGAGGATGTACAATGAGCAGTTCTTC
V: TRBV29-1; size: .; J: TRBJ2-7; D: TRBD2; CDR3: CSARGGSGSSYEQYF; DNA: TGCAGCGCCAGGGGGGGTAGCGGGAGCTCCTACGAGCAGTACTTC
V: TRBV5-1; size: .; J: TRBJ2-2; D: TRBD2; CDR3: CASTPSGSDTGELFF; DNA: TGCGCCAGCACGCCTAGCGGGAGTGACACCGGGGAGCTGTTTTTT
V: TRBV2; size: .; J: TRBJ2-7; D: TRBD2; CDR3: CASSEYRTSGPYEQYF; DNA: TGTGCCAGCAGTGAATATCGGACTAGCGGGCCTTACGAGCAGTACTTC
V: TRBV11-1; size: .; J: TRBJ2-5; D: .; CDR3: CASSRPGHPQETQYF; DNA: TGTGCCAGCAGCCGCCCTGGACACCCACAAGAGACCCAGTACTTC
V: TRBV19; size: .; J: TRBJ1-1; D: TRBD1; CDR3: CASRRDSRTLNTEAFF; DNA: TGTGCCAGTAGACGGGACAGCAGAACCCTGAACACTGAAGCTTTCTTT
V: TRBV5-1; size: .; J: TRBJ2-5; D: .; CDR3: CASSWMSGTLGQETQYF; DNA: TGCGCCAGCAGCTGGATGTCAGGGACACTAGGACAAGAGACCCAGTACTTC
V: TRBV28; size: .; J: TRBJ2-2; D: .; CDR3: CASSFRGVGELFF; DNA: TGTGCCAGCAGTTTTCGAGGCGTCGGGGAGCTGTTTTTT
V: TRBV7-9; size: .; J: TRBJ2-3; D: TRBD1; CDR3: CASGYRGRTDTQYF; DNA: TGTGCCAGCGGCTACAGGGGGCGCACAGATACGCAGTATTTT
V: TRBV6-6; size: .; J: TRBJ2-1; D: TRBD2; CDR3: CASSYSSGRYNEQFF; DNA: TGTGCCAGCAGTTATTCGAGCGGGAGATACAATGAGCAGTTCTTC
V: TRBV10-1; size: .; J: TRBJ1-4; D: .; CDR3: CASSESEGVNEKLFF; DNA: TGCGCCAGCAGTGAGTCTGAGGGGGTAAATGAAAAACTGTTTTTT
V: TRBV7-9; size: .; J: TRBJ1-2; D: TRBD1; CDR3: CASSRDRFGGYTF; DNA: TGTGCCAGCAGCAGGGACAGGTTCGGGGGCTACACCTTC
V: TRBV27; size: .; J: TRBJ2-7; D: .; CDR3: CASRPGGGYEQYF; DNA: TGTGCCAGCAGACCCGGGGGCGGCTACGAGCAGTACTTC
V: TRBV4-3; size: .; J: TRBJ2-1; D: TRBD1; CDR3: CASSQARQGVYNEQFF; DNA: TGCGCCAGCAGCCAAGCGCGACAGGGGGTTTACAATGAGCAGTTCTTC
V: TRBV5-1; size: .; J: TRBJ1-1; D: .; CDR3: CASSLVAANTEAFF; DNA: TGCGCCAGCAGCTTGGTGGCAGCGAACACTGAAGCTTTCTTT
V: TRBV27; size: .; J: TRBJ2-1; D: TRBD1; CDR3: CASRKTGEGGYNEQFF; DNA: TGTGCCAGCAGGAAGACAGGGGAAGGAGGCTACAATGAGCAGTTCTTC
V: TRBV7-6; size: few; J: TRBJ1-4; D: .; CDR3: CASSLLGQGSEKLFF; DNA: TGTGCCAGCAGCTTACTGGGGCAGGGGAGTGAAAAACTGTTTTTT
V: TRBV2; size: .; J: TRBJ2-5; D: TRBD1; CDR3: CASSENRGKTQYF; DNA: TGTGCCAGCAGTGAAAACAGGGGAAAGACCCAGTACTTC
V: TRBV7-9; size: .; J: TRBJ2-7; D: .; CDR3: CASSFHEEQYF; DNA: TGTGCCAGCAGCTTTCATGAGGAGCAGTACTTC
V: TRBV2; size: .; J: TRBJ1-5; D: .; CDR3: CASSVGDQPQHF; DNA: TGTGCCAGCAGTGTTGGGGATCAGCCCCAGCATTTT